This entry concerns a single T cell receptor (beta chain). Several immunoSEQ plates held equal portions of the genomic DNA taken from each subset. TCRdb's table, derived via immunoSEQ multiplex PCR, lists solely in-frame clones and lacks some. The sample lists 600,000 or so clones; roughly 98% were seen once. CDR3 length: 13 amino acids. V was clipped by 6 bases and J by 4 bases, with 10 bases between them. Germline lookup yields CDR1 MNHEY and CDR2 SMNVEV (reference sequence). The source of the sample is a study of shared clonotypes between healthy human individuals. Study context: Per donor, CD8 memory used one plate, CD8 naive used two, CD4 memory used three and CD4 naive used three.

Naive CD8 isolation took CD45RO-negative cells positively selected for CCR7 and excluded terminally differentiated effector memory CD45RA+ cells. The TCR originated in a man aged 25-45 years in good health. Source material: naive CD8+ T cells sorted from blood. V gene TRBV27 combines with J gene TRBJ1-5, with D unresolved. The CDR3 region has the DNA TGTGCCAGCAGCGCGGAGGGTAATCAGCCCCAGCATTTT. Translation: CASSAEGNQPQHF.